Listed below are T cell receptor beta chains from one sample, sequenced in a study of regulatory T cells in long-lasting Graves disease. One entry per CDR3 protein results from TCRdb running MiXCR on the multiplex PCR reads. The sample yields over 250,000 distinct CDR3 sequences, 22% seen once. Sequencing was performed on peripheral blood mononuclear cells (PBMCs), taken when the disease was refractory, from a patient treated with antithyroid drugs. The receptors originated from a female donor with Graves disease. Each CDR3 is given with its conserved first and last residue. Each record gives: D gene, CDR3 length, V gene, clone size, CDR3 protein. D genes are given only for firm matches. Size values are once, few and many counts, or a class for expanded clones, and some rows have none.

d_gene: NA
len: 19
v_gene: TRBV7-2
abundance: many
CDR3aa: CASSLGPPRRSVLSYEQYF

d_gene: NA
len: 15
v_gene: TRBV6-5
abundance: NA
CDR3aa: CASSYSSGLADTQYF

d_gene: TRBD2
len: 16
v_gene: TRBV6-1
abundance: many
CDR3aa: CASSDPLAGRAYEQYF

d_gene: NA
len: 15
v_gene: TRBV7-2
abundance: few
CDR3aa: CASSLERQDNQPQHF

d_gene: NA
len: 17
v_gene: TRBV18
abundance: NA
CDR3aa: CAGSIWGGRVETAEAFF

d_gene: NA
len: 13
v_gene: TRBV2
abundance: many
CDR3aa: CASSVLKSGELFF

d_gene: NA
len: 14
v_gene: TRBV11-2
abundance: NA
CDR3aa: CASSLPGIGNTIYF

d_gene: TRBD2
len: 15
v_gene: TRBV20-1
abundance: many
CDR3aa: CSARGPGTSLETQYF

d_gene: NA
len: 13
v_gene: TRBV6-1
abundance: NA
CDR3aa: CASSQGTAGPLHF

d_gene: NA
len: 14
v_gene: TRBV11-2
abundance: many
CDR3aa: CASSLGPIAGELFF

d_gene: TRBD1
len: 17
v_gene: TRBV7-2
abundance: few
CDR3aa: CASSQDSGTGALSEQYF

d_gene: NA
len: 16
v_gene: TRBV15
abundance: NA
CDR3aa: CATSTIDGGGAETQYF

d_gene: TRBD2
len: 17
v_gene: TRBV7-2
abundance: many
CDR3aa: CASSYFSGLAVGETQYF

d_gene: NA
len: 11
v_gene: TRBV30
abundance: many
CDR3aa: CAWIRGGFAFF

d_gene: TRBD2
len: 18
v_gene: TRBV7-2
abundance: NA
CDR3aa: CASSQLDGVGGPPNEQFF

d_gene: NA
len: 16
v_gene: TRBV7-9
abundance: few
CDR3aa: CASSYSNRGREYGYTF

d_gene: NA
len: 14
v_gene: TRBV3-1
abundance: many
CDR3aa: CASSQVVGEGEQYF

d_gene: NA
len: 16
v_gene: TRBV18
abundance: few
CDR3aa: CASSPQLSPGNTEAFF

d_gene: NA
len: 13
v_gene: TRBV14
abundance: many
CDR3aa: CASSQVQGDEQYF

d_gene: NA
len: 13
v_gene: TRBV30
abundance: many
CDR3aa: CAWSTGSVDIQYF

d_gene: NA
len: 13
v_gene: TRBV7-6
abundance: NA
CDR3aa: CASSRSQGAEAFF

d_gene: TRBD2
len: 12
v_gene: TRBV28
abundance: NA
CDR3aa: CATAGGQETQYF

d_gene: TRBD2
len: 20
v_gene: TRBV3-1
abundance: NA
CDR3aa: CASSQITMLAGGGDPYEQYF

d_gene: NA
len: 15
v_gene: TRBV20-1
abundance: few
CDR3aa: CSANVWRQFSYEQYF

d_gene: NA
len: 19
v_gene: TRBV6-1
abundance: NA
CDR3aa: CASSLIPGPSDPGADTQYF

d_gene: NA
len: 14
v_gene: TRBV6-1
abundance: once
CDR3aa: CASQESHRTGELFF

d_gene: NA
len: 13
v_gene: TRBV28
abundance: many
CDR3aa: CASTSTRIYGYTF

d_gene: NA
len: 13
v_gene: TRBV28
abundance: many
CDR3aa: CASSFPGDTGAFF

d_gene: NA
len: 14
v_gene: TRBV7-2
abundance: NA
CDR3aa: CASRGGTFSYEQYF

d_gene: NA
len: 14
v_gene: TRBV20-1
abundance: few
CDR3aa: CSARQGVSSYEQYF

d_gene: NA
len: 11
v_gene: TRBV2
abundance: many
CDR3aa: CASSDGQPQHF

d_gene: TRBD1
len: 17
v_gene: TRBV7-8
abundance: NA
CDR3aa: CASSLRGAGGFPGELFF

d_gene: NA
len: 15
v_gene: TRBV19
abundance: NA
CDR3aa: CASSIDGGVSYGYTF

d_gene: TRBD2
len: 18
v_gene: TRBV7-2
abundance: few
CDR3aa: CASSARLAGAWTINEQFF

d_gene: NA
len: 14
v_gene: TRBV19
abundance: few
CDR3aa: CASSLWGLADEQFF

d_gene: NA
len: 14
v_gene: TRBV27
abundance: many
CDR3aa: CASSLRPMAYEQYF

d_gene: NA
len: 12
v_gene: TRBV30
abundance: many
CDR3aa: CAWSAGNEKLFF

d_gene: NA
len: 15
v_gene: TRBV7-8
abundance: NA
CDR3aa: CASSLAQGSYEKLFF

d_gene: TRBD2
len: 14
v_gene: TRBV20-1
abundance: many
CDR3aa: CSALTSGLSYEQYF

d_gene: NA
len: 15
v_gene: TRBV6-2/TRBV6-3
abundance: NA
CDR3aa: CASSYLGQRGQPQHF

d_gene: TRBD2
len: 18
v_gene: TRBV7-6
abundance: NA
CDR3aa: CASSLPTGTSGNTGELFF

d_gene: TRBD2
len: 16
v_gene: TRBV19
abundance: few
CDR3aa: CASTVETSGRGYEQYF

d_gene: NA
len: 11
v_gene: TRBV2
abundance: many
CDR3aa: CASSQQYEQYF

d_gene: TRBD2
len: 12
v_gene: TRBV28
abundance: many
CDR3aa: CASRVRGAEQYF

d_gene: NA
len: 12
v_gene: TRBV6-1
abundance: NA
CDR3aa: CASGGLMNEQYF